The sequence of this T cell receptor (beta chain) was determined in a study of graft-versus-host responses after intestinal transplantation. Whole-study results and caveats: The authors found GvH clones in recipient marrow, some appearing first in ileum or blood.

CDR1 is SGHNT and CDR2 is YENEEA in the germline V gene. With 1 base removed from V and 2 bases from J, the gap between germline ends came to 7 bases. This CDR3 contains 14 residues. On this clone itself: Its matching antigen is unknown.

Profiling relied on immunoSEQ multiplex PCR, and the TCRdb table lists in-frame clones only, not all of them. Seen here are around 100,000 clones, just over 90% observed once, and the top ten hold 0.23%. Sequenced here: unstimulated CD4+ T cells sorted from spleen or lymph node cells, sampled before transplant. This sequence joins TRBV11-3 and TRBJ2-3, with D uncertain. This TCR derives from a human donor who was the organ donor for an intestinal transplant. In DNA form, the CDR3 reads TGTGCCAGCAGCTTAGGAGGTGTCACAGATACGCAGTATTTT. Translating gives CASSLGGVTDTQYF. Together with reference TRBV11-3 and TRBJ2-3, the CDR3 gives the full variable domain: EAGVVQSPRYKIIEKKQPVAFWCNPISGHNTLYWYLQNLGQGPELLIRYENEEAVDDSQLPKDRFSAERLKGVDSTLKIQPAELGDSAVYLCASSLGGVTDTQYFGPGTRLTVL.